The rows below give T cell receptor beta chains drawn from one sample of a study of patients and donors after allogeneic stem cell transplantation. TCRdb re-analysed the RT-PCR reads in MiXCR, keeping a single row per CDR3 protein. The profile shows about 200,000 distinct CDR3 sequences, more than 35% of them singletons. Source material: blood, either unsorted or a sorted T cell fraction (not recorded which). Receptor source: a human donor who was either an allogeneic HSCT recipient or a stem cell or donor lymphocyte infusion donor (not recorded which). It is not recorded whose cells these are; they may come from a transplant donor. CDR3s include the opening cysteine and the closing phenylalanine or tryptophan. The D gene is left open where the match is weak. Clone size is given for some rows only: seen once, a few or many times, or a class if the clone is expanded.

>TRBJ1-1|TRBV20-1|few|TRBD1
CSARGPNRDREEAFF
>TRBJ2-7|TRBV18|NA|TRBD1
CASSSTTGEGQYF
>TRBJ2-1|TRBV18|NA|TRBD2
CASSPLGRSDEQFF
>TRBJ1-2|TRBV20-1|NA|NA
CSARPRQGMDYGYTF
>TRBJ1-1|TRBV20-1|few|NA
CSARKKNTEAFF
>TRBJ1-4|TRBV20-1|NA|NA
CSGRGAANEKLFF
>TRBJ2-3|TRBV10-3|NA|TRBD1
CAISGQGADTQYF
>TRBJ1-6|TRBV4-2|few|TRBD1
CASSHDRGDSPLHF
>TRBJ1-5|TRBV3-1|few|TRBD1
CASSPGTAGEPQHF
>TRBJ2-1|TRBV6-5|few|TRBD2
CASSYSNLAGAYNEQFF
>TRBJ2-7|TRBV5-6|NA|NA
CASSPPGPSYEQYF
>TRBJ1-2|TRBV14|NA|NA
CASSQALDRRIYGYTF
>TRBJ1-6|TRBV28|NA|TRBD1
CASSRDRGRYSPLHF
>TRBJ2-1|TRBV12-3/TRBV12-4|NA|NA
CASSRDYLGNEQFF